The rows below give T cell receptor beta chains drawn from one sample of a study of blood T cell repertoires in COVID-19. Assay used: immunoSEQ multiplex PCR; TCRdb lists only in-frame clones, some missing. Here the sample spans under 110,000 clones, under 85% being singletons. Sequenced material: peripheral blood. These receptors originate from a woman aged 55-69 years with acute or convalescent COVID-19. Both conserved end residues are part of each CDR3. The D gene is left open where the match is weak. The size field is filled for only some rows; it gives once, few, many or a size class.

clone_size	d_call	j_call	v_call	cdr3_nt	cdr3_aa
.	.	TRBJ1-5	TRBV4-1	TGCGCCAGCAGCCGACAGCAGACCAATCAGCCCCAGCATTTT	CASSRQQTNQPQHF
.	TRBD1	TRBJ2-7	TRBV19	TGTGCCAGTAGTATCGGCCAGGGGGTGGCCTACGAGCAGTACTTC	CASSIGQGVAYEQYF
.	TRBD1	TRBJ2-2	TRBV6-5	TGTGCCAGCAGCAAACAGGGGGTTAGCACCGGGGAGCTGTTTTTT	CASSKQGVSTGELFF
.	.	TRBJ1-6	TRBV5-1	TGCGCCAGCAGCTTGGCCGGGGGGGAAGGGGAATCACCCCTCCACTTT	CASSLAGGEGESPLHF
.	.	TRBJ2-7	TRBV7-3	TGTGCCAGCAGCTTAACAGGGAGAACCCCCTACGAGCAGTACTTC	CASSLTGRTPYEQYF
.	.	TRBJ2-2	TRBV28	TGTGCCAGCAGTTCGGGATCGGGGATGGACACCGGGGAGCTGTTTTTT	CASSSGSGMDTGELFF
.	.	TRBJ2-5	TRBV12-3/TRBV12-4	TGTGCCAGCGGCGAGCAGGGTGGGGAGACCCAGTACTTC	CASGEQGGETQYF
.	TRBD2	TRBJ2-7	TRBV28	TGTGCCAGCAAGACGGGAGGGCCTTCTAACGAGCAGTACTTC	CASKTGGPSNEQYF
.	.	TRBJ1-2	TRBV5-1	TGCGCCAGCATGCTCGTACCACAGGATTCGTATGGCTACACCTTC	CASMLVPQDSYGYTF
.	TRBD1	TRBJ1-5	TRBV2	TGTGCCAGCGGTTCTGGGACAGGGGCTAGAAGCAATCAGCCCCAGCATTTT	CASGSGTGARSNQPQHF
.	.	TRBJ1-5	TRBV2	TGTGCCAGCGGCAGGGGAATTCAGCCCCAGCATTTT	CASGRGIQPQHF
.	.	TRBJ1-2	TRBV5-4	TGTGCCAGCAGCTTGGCCGGGGGGTACTACTATGGCTACACCTTC	CASSLAGGYYYGYTF
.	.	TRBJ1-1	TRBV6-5	TGTGCCAGCAGCCTCTCTCGCCTAGAAAGGACTGAAGCTTTCTTT	CASSLSRLERTEAFF
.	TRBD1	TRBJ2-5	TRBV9	TGTGCCAGCAGCCACTGGGGGCAGGGGGCTTCTGAGACCCAGTACTTC	CASSHWGQGASETQYF
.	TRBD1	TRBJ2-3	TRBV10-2	TGCGCCAGCAGTTTAACAGGGGATCCCACAGATACGCAGTATTTT	CASSLTGDPTDTQYF
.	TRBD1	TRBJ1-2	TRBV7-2	TGTGCCAGCAGCTTAGGGGCAGGACAGGGGGCTGTCTATGGCTACACCTTC	CASSLGAGQGAVYGYTF
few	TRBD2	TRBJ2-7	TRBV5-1	TGCGCCAGCAGCTTGGGAACTAGCGGGGGCTCGGAAGAGCAGTACTTC	CASSLGTSGGSEEQYF
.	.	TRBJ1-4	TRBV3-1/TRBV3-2	TGTGCCAGCAGCAGTAGACAGGATTCAACTAATGAAAAACTGTTTTTT	CASSSRQDSTNEKLFF
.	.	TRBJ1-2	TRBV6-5	TGTGCCAGCAGAAAAGGGGGAGGGGCCTATGGCTACACCTTC	CASRKGGGAYGYTF
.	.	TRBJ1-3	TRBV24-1	TGTGCCACCAGTGATTTGACAGGGACCCACTCTGGAAACACCATATATTTT	CATSDLTGTHSGNTIYF
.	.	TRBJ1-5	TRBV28	TGTGCCAGCAGAAAACGGGGGGCGGGTAGCAATCAGCCCCAGCATTTT	CASRKRGAGSNQPQHF
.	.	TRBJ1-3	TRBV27	TGTGCCAGCACCCCCTCCCCTGGAGCTGGAAACACCATATATTTT	CASTPSPGAGNTIYF
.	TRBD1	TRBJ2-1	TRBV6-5	TGTGCCAGCGGAGCCGACAGGGAATCGGATGAGCAGTTCTTC	CASGADRESDEQFF
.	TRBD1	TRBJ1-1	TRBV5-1	TGCGCCAGCAGCTTGGCGGGACAGGCGGGGACGAACACTGAAGCTTTCTTT	CASSLAGQAGTNTEAFF
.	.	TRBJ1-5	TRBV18	TGTGCCAGCTCACAACGGGGTACTGATCAGCCCCAGCATTTT	CASSQRGTDQPQHF
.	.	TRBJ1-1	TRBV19	TGTGCCAGTACCATCTTTTCCGGCACTGAAGCTTTCTTT	CASTIFSGTEAFF
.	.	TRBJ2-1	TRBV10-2	TGCGCCAGCAGTGAGTGGAGGACTCCGGGATTTGAGCAGTTCTTC	CASSEWRTPGFEQFF
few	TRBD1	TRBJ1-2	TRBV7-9	TGTGCCAGCAGCCCGGACAGGGGCTATGGCTACACCTTC	CASSPDRGYGYTF
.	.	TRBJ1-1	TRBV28	TGTGCCAGTAGACGGGATTTGAACACTGAAGCTTTCTTT	CASRRDLNTEAFF
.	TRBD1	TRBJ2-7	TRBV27	TGTGCCAGCAGAAGGGGACAGGGGAGCTACGAGCAGTACTTC	CASRRGQGSYEQYF
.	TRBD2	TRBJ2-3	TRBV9	TGTGCCAGCGGAATGACTAGCGGCACAGATACGCAGTATTTT	CASGMTSGTDTQYF
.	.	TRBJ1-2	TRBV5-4	TGTGCCAGCAGCTCAAGGTCACAGGGCAACTATGGCTACACCTTC	CASSSRSQGNYGYTF
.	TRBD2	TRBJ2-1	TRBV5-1	TGCGCCAGCACCCCGACTAGCGGGAGCAATGGTGAGCAGTTCTTC	CASTPTSGSNGEQFF
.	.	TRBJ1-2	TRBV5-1	TGCGCCAGCAGCTTGGCCATCAGGGGAGAAAGGGGTGATGGCTACACCTTC	CASSLAIRGERGDGYTF
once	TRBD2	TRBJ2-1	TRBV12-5	TGTGCTAGTGGGATACCGGGACTACAATACAATGAGCAGTTCTTC	CASGIPGLQYNEQFF
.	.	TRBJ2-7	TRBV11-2	TGTGCCAGCAGCCCCCCGTTCGTGGCAGGGTCTTACGAGCAGTACTTC	CASSPPFVAGSYEQYF
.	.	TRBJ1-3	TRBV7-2	TGTGCCAGCAGCTCCTCAGGGGTTGCTGGAAACACCATATATTTT	CASSSSGVAGNTIYF
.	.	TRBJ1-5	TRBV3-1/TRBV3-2	TGTGCCAGCAGCCAAGCGGGTTCAGGGGACCAGCTCCAGCATTTT	CASSQAGSGDQLQHF
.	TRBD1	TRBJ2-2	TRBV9	TGTGCCAGCAGCGGGACAGGGGAGAGCACCGGGGAGCTGTTTTTT	CASSGTGESTGELFF
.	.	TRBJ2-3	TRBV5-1	TGCGCCAGCAGCTCGGGGTCGCACTCCGGTCCCGATACGCAGTATTTT	CASSSGSHSGPDTQYF
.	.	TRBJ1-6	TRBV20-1	TGCAGTGCTATTGATGGGGGGGGATTTAATAATTCACCCCTCCACTTT	CSAIDGGGFNNSPLHF
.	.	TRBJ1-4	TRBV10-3	TGTGCCATCGGCAGGGAACGAGAAAAACTGTTTTTT	CAIGREREKLFF
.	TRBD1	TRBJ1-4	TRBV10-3	TGTGCCATCAGGGACAGGGCTAATGAAAAACTGTTTTTT	CAIRDRANEKLFF
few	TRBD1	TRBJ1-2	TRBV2	TGTGCCAGCAGTCCAGGGGGCGCAGAGGGGGCAGGAGGCTACACCTTC	CASSPGGAEGAGGYTF
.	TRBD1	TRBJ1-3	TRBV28	TGTGCCAGCAGTCCCTTTAACAGACAGGGGAGAAACACCATATATTTT	CASSPFNRQGRNTIYF
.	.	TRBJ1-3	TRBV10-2	TGCGCCAGCAGTGAAGCAACCTTGGGAAACACCATATATTTT	CASSEATLGNTIYF
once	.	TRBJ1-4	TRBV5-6	TGTGCCAGCAGCTTGGCTCCGGCCAGGGGCGTTGAAAAACTGTTTTTT	CASSLAPARGVEKLFF
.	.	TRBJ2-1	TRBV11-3	TGTGCCAGCAGCTTAGTGAGCTCCCCCTACAATGAGCAGTTCTTC	CASSLVSSPYNEQFF
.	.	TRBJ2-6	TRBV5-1	TGCGCCAGCAGCTCCCACAGGTCTGGCTCTGGGGCCAACGTCCTGACTTTC	CASSSHRSGSGANVLTF
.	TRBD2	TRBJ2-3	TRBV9	TGTGCCAGCAGCGTAGGTTCTCGCGGGAGGGCCGGCGATACGCAGTATTTT	CASSVGSRGRAGDTQYF
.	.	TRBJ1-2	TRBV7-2	TGTGCCAGCAGCTCTGACAGCAACTATAACTATGGCTACACCTTC	CASSSDSNYNYGYTF
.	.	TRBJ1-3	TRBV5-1	TGCGCCAGCAGCTTGGGGACACGCTCGTCTGGAAACACCATATATTTT	CASSLGTRSSGNTIYF
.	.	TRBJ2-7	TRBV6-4	TGTGCCAGCAGCCGACAGGTGGTAACCTCCTACGAGCAGTACTTC	CASSRQVVTSYEQYF
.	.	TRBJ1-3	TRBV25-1	TGTGCCAGCAGGGACTCCAACTCTGGAAACACCATATATTTT	CASRDSNSGNTIYF
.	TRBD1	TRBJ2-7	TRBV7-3	TGTGCCAGCAGCACCACAGGGGACTACGAGCAGTACTTC	CASSTTGDYEQYF